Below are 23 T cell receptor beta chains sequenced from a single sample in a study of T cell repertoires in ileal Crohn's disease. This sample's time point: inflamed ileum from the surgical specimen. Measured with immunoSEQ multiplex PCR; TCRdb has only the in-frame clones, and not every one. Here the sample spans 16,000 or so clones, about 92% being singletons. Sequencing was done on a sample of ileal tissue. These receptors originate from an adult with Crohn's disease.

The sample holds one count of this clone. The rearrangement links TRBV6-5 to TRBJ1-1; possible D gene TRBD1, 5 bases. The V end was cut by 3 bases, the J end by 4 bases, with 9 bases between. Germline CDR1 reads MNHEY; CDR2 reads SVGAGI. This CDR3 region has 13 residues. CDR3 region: CASSYSGTTEAFF. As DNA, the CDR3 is TGTGCCAGCAGTTATTCAGGGACCACTGAAGCTTTCTTT.

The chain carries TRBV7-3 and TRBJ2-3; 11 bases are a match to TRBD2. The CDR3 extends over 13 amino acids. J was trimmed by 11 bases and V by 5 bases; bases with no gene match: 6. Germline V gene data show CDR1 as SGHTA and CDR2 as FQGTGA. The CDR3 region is CASSHGGLAGQYF. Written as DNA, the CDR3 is TGTGCCAGCAGCCACGGCGGACTAGCGGGGCAGTATTTT.

The CDR3 spells CATSRPRAGALTDTQYF. The CDR3 DNA reads as TGTGCCACCAGCAGACCCCGAGCGGGGGCGCTCACAGATACGCAGTATTTT. The V gene is TRBV15, the J gene TRBJ2-3; TRBD2 matches 8 bases. The junction had 9 bases not matched to a gene; V was cut back by 2 bases and J by 2 bases. The CDR3 runs 17 residues. The germline gives CDR1 LNHNV, CDR2 YYDKDF (reference sequence).

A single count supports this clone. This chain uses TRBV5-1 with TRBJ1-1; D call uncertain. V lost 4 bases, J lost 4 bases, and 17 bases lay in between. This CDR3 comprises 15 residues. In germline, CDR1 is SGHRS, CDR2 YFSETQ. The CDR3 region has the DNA TGCGCCAGCAGCCCCGCAAGGACGCGGGGCACTGAAGCTTTCTTT. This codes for CASSPARTRGTEAFF.

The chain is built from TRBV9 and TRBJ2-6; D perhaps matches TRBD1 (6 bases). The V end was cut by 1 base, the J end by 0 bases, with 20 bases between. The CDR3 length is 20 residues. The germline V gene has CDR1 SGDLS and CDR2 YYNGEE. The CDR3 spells CASSVIRGVPYISGANVLTF. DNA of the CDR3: TGTGCCAGCAGCGTAATCAGGGGAGTTCCATACATCTCTGGGGCCAACGTCCTGACTTTC. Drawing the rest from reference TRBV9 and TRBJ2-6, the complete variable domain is DSGVTQTPKHLITATGQRVTLRCSPRSGDLSVYWYQQSLDQGLQFLIQYYNGEERAKGNILERFSAQQFPDLHSELNLSSLELGDSALYFCASSVIRGVPYISGANVLTFGAGSRLTVL.

The CDR3 loop reads CASSLPRGPGSDTQYF. In DNA, the CDR3 is TGCGCCAGCAGCCTTCCGAGGGGGCCGGGATCAGATACGCAGTATTTT. This sequence joins TRBV5-1 and TRBJ2-3, with TRBD1 matching 7 bases. This CDR3 contains 16 residues. Germline V gives CDR1 SGHRS, CDR2 YFSETQ. With 4 bases clipped from V and 4 bases from J, the junction kept 12 bases outside the gene matches.

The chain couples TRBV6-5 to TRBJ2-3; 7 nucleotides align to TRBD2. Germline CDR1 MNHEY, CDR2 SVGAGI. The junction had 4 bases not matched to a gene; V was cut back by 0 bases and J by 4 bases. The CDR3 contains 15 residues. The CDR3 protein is CASSYSGGRPDTQYF. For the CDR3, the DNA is TGTGCCAGCAGTTACTCGGGGGGGAGGCCAGATACGCAGTATTTT.

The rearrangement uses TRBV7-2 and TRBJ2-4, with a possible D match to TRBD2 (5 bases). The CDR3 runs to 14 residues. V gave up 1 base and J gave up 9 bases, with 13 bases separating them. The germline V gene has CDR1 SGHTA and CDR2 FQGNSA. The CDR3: CASSLERVFGIQYF. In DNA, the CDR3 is TGTGCCAGCAGCTTAGAGAGGGTGTTTGGCATTCAGTACTTC.

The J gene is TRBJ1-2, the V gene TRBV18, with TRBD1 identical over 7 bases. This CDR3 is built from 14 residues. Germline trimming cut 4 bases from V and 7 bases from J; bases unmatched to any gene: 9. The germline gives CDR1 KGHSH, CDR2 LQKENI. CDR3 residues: CASSRSDRSLGYTF. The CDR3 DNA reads TGTGCCAGCTCACGGTCGGACAGGAGCCTTGGCTACACCTTC. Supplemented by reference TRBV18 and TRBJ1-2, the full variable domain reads NAGVMQNPRHLVRRRGQEARLRCSPMKGHSHVYWYRQLPEEGLKFMVYLQKENIIDESGMPKERFSAEFPKEGPSILRIQQVVRGDSAAYFCASSRSDRSLGYTFGSGTRLTVV.

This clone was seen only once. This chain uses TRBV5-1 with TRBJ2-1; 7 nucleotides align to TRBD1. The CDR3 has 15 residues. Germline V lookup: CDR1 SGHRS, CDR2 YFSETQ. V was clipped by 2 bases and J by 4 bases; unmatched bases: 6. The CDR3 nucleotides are TGCGCCAGCAGCTTAACGGGACAGATATACAATGAGCAGTTCTTC. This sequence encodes CASSLTGQIYNEQFF. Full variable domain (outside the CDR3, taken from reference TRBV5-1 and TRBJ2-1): KAGVTQTPRYLIKTRGQQVTLSCSPISGHRSVSWYQQTPGQGLQFLFEYFSETQRNKGNFPGRFSGRQFSNSRSEMNVSTLELGDSALYLCASSLTGQIYNEQFFGPGTRLTVL.

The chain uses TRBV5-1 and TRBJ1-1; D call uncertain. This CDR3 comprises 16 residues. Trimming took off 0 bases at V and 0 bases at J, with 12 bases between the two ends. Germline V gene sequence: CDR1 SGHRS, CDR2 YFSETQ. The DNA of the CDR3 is TGCGCCAGCAGCTTGGACCTCGGACGGCTGAACACTGAAGCTTTCTTT. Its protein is CASSLDLGRLNTEAFF.

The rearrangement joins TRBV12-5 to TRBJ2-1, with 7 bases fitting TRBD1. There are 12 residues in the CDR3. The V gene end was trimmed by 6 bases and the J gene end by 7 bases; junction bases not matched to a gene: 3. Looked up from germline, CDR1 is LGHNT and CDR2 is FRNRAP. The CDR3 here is CASGSQGNEQFF. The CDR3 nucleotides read TGTGCTAGTGGATCACAGGGGAATGAGCAGTTCTTC.

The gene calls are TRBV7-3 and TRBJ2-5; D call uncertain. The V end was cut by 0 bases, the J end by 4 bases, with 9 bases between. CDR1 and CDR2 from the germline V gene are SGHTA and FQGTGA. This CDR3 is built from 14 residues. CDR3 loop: CASSLTVTSETQYF. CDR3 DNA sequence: TGTGCCAGCAGCTTAACCGTTACCTCAGAGACCCAGTACTTC.

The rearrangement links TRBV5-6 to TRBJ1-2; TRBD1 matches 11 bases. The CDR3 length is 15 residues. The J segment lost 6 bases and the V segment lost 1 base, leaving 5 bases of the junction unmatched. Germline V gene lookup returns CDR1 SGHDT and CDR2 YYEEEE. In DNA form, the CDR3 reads TGTGCCAGCAGCTTGTCGGGACAGGGGGTAAATGGCTACACCTTC. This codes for CASSLSGQGVNGYTF.

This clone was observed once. The CDR3 reads CASSFGMQPQHF. The CDR3 region has the DNA TGTGCCAGCAGTTTTGGGATGCAGCCCCAGCATTTT. The V and J genes are TRBV28 and TRBJ1-5; no reliable D call. CDR1 is MDHEN, CDR2 SYDVKM, per germline. The CDR3 is 12 amino acids. V was clipped by 3 bases and J by 7 bases, with 7 bases between them.

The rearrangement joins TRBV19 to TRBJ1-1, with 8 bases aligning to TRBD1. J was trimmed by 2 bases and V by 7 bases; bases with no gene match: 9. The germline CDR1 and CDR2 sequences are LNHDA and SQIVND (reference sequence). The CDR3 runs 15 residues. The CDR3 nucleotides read TGTGCCAGTACGAGGCGCGGACAGGGAAACACTGAAGCTTTCTTT. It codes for CASTRRGQGNTEAFF.

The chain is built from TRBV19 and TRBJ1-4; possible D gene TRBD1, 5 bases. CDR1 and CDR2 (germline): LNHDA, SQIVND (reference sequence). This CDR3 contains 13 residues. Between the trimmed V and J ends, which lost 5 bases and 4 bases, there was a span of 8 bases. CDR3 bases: TGTGCCAGTAGTCGCCAGGGTAATGAAAAACTGTTTTTT. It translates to CASSRQGNEKLFF.

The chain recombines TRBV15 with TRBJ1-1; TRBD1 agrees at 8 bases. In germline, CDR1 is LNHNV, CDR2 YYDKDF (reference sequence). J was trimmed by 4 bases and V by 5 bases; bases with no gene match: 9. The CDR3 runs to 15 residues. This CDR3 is CATSATDRGITEAFF. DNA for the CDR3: TGTGCCACCAGCGCCACCGACAGGGGTATCACTGAAGCTTTCTTT. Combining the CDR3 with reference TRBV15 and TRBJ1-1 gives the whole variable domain DAMVIQNPRYQVTQFGKPVTLSCSQTLNHNVMYWYQQKSSQAPKLLFHYYDKDFNNEADTPDNFQSRRPNTSFCFLDIRSPGLGDTAMYLCATSATDRGITEAFFGQGTRLTVV.

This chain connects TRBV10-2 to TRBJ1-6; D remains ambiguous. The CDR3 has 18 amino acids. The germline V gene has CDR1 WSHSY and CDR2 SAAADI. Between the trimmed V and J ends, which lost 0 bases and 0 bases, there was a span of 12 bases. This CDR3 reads CASSESPAGSSYNSPLHF. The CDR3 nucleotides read TGCGCCAGCAGTGAGTCCCCGGCGGGGAGCTCCTATAATTCACCCCTCCACTTT.

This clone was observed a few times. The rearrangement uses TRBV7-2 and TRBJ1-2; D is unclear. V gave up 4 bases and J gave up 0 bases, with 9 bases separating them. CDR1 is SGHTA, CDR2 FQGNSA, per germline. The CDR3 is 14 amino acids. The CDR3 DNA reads TGTGCCAGCAGCTCCAGGTTCGCTAACTATGGCTACACCTTC. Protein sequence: CASSSRFANYGYTF.

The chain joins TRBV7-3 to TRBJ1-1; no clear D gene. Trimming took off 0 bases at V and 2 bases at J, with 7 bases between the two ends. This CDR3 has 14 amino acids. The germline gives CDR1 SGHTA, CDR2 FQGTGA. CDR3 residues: CASSLTGSNTEAFF. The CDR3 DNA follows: TGTGCCAGCAGCTTAACGGGCAGTAACACTGAAGCTTTCTTT.

CDR3 loop: CASSKAPLTTDTQYF. The CDR3 DNA reads TGTGCCAGCAGCAAAGCTCCCCTCACCACAGATACGCAGTATTTT. This chain uses TRBV21-1 with TRBJ2-3. TRBV21-1 is a listed pseudogene. The CDR3 has 15 amino acids.

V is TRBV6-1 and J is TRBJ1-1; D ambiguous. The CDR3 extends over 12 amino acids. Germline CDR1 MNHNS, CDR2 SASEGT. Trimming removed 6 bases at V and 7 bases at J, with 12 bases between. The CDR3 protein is CASSAIINEAFF. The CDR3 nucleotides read TGTGCCAGCAGCGCCATCATCAATGAAGCTTTCTTT.